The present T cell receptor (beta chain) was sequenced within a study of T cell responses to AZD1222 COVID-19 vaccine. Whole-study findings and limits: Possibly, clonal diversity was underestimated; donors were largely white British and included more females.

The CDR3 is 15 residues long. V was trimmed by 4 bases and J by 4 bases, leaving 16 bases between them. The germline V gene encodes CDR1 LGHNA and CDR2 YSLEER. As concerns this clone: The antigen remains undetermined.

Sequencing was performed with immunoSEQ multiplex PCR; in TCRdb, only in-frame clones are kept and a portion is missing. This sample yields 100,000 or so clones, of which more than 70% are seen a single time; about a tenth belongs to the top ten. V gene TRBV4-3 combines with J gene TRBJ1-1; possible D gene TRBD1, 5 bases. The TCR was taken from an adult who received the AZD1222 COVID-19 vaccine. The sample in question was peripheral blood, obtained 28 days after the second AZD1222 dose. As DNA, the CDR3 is TGCGCCAGCAGCCGGGACCCCAAGAGGGCCACTGAAGCTTTCTTT. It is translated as CASSRDPKRATEAFF.